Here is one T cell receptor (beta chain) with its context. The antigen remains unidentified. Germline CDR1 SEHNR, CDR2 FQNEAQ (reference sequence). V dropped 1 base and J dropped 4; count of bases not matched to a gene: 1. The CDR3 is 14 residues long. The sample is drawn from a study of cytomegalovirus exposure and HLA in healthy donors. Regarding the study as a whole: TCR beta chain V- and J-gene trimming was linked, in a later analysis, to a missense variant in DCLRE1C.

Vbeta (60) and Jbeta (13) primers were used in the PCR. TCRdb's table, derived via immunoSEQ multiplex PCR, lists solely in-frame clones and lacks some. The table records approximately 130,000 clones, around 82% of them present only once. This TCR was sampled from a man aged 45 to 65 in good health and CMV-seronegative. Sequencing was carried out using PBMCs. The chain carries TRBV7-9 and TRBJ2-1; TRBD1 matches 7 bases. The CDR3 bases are TGTGCCAGCAGCTTAGTACAGGGGTACAATGAGCAGTTCTTC. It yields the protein CASSLVQGYNEQFF.